The 29 T cell receptor beta chains below come from one sample, sequenced in a study of PD-1 blockade in classical Hodgkin lymphoma. Measured with immunoSEQ multiplex PCR; TCRdb has only the in-frame clones, and not every one. The table has about 40,000 clones, around 70% seen once; the top ten hold about 14%. After autologous stem cell transplantation all patients relapsed, and prior brentuximab vedotin exposure differed between cohorts. Sequencing used peripheral blood mononuclear cells (PBMCs), obtained before the second cycle of nivolumab. The receptors were gathered from a human donor with classical Hodgkin lymphoma.

The chain combines TRBV5-8 with TRBJ1-2; 9 nucleotides line up with TRBD1. This CDR3 has 14 amino acids. The germline V gene encodes CDR1 SGHTS and CDR2 YDEGEE. Germline trimming cut 2 bases from V and 2 bases from J; bases unmatched to any gene: 1. This CDR3 reads CASSFGTGNYGYTF. The CDR3 coding sequence is TGTGCCAGCAGCTTCGGGACAGGGAACTATGGCTACACCTTC. Full variable domain (remainder filled in from reference TRBV5-8 and TRBJ1-2): EAGVTQSPTHLIKTRGQQATLRCSPISGHTSVYWYQQALGLGLQFLLWYDEGEERNRGNFPPRFSGRQFPNYSSELNVNALELEDSALYLCASSFGTGNYGYTFGSGTRLTVV.

Ten or more counts support this clone. The gene calls are TRBV9 and TRBJ1-1; unclear D gene. CDR3 length: 13 residues. Germline CDR1 reads SGDLS; CDR2 reads YYNGEE. Trimming took 7 bases from V and 1 from J, leaving 11 bases between them. CDR3 DNA sequence: TGTGCCAGCCGCAGGTTGTCGAACACTGAAGCTTTCTTT. Translating it yields CASRRLSNTEAFF.

The chain joins TRBV2 to TRBJ1-1; D may be TRBD1 (6 bases). This CDR3 has 12 residues. Trimming cost V 10 bases and J 6 bases, with 15 bases left between them. The germline V gene encodes CDR1 SNHLY and CDR2 FYNNEI. CDR3 residues: CATFKQGPEAFF. CDR3 in DNA: TGTGCCACCTTCAAACAGGGTCCTGAAGCTTTCTTT.

The rearrangement uses TRBV28 and TRBJ1-2; 8 positions match TRBD1. The V gene end was trimmed by 5 bases and the J gene end by 4 bases; junction bases not matched to a gene: 12. This CDR3 has 16 amino acids. Germline CDR1 is MDHEN and CDR2 is SYDVKM. CDR3 protein: CASSPIPGTGTYGYTF. CDR3 sequence (DNA): TGTGCCAGCAGTCCGATTCCCGGGACAGGCACCTATGGCTACACCTTC.

The chain uses TRBV11-2 and TRBJ2-1; D remains ambiguous. CDR3 size: 15 residues. Trimming took off 1 base at V and 0 bases at J, with 7 bases between the two ends. Germline V gene lookup returns CDR1 SGHAT and CDR2 FQNNGV. CDR3 DNA: TGTGCCAGCAGCTTAGGTGGCAGCTCCTACAATGAGCAGTTCTTC. Translation: CASSLGGSSYNEQFF.

This clone was found many times. The chain couples TRBV2 to TRBJ1-2; 8 nucleotides match TRBD1. This CDR3 has 13 residues. With V trimmed by 4 bases and J by 7 bases, 5 bases remained unmatched. Per germline, CDR1 SNHLY and CDR2 FYNNEI. The CDR3 DNA follows: TGTGCCAGCAGTGGACAGGGGATCGGTGGCTACACCTTC. Its translation is CASSGQGIGGYTF.

The V gene is TRBV28, the J gene TRBJ2-2; 8 positions match TRBD2. Trimming at V came to 2 bases and at J to 9 bases, leaving 17 bases not matched to a gene. In germline, CDR1 is MDHEN, CDR2 SYDVKM. This CDR3 region has 18 residues. The DNA for the CDR3 is TGTGCCAGCAGTTTAAATAGCGGGAAAGGACGCAATTTCAGGGAGCTGTTTTTT. It specifies CASSLNSGKGRNFRELFF.

The chain employs TRBV4-2 and TRBJ1-3; TRBD1 is a possible D gene (5 bases). The CDR3 consists of 16 residues. In germline, CDR1 is LGHNA, CDR2 YNFKEQ. Trimming cost V 0 bases and J 1 base, with 10 bases left between them. The DNA of the CDR3 is TGTGCCAGCAGCCAAGATCAGGCAGGGTCTGGAAACACCATATATTTT. It encodes CASSQDQAGSGNTIYF.

This clone has just a few counts. This CDR3 is CASSLDSPDEKLFF. The CDR3 nucleotides are TGCGCCAGCAGCTTGGACTCGCCAGATGAAAAACTGTTTTTT. The chain carries TRBV5-1 and TRBJ1-4; no firm D call. The CDR3 consists of 14 residues. Between the trimmed V and J ends, which lost 0 bases and 6 bases, there was a span of 9 bases. The germline V gene encodes CDR1 SGHRS and CDR2 YFSETQ.

The rearrangement uses TRBV19 and TRBJ2-7; 12 bases agree with TRBD2. Germline V gives CDR1 LNHDA, CDR2 SQIVND (reference sequence). The CDR3 extends over 17 amino acids. V was clipped by 6 bases and J by 3 bases; unmatched bases: 12. This CDR3 is CASSSTPRTSGDYEQYF. The CDR3 DNA is TGTGCCAGTAGCTCGACCCCAAGGACTAGCGGGGACTACGAGCAGTACTTC.

The DNA of the CDR3 is TGTGCCAGCAGTTCACCGGGACTAGCAATGTACGAGCAGTACTTC. This translates into CASSSPGLAMYEQYF. The chain uses TRBV6-5 and TRBJ2-7; 9 nucleotides agree with TRBD2. CDR1 is MNHEY, CDR2 SVGAGI, per germline. Trimming at V came to 4 bases and at J to 4 bases, leaving 8 bases not matched to a gene. The CDR3 totals 15 residues.

The chain joins TRBV28 to TRBJ2-3; TRBD2 matches 14 bases. Germline loops: CDR1 MDHEN, CDR2 SYDVKM. This CDR3 region has 18 residues. Trimming took 6 bases from V and 3 from J; bases not matched to a gene: 11. The CDR3 protein is CASRRPGLAGEHTDTQYF. The CDR3 coding sequence is TGTGCCAGCAGAAGGCCGGGACTAGCGGGGGAACATACAGATACGCAGTATTTT.

The rearrangement uses TRBV5-1 and TRBJ1-4; no clear D. CDR1 SGHRS and CDR2 YFSETQ come from the germline V gene. The CDR3 has 15 residues. With 0 bases removed from V and 8 bases from J, the gap between germline ends came to 14 bases. The CDR3 reads CASSLAPGSWEKLFF. The CDR3 region has the DNA TGCGCCAGCAGCTTGGCCCCGGGGTCTTGGGAAAAACTGTTTTTT. Supplemented by reference TRBV5-1 and TRBJ1-4, the full variable domain reads KAGVTQTPRYLIKTRGQQVTLSCSPISGHRSVSWYQQTPGQGLQFLFEYFSETQRNKGNFPGRFSGRQFSNSRSEMNVSTLELGDSALYLCASSLAPGSWEKLFFGSGTQLSVL.

The V call is TRBV2, the J call TRBJ1-3; the match to TRBD1 covers 9 bases. The CDR3 is 15 amino acids. With 3 bases clipped from V and 3 bases from J, the junction kept 3 bases outside the gene matches. Germline V lookup: CDR1 SNHLY, CDR2 FYNNEI. The CDR3 region is CASSEWDRDGNTIYF. The CDR3 DNA reads TGTGCCAGCAGTGAGTGGGACAGGGATGGAAACACCATATATTTT.

The V and J genes are TRBV7-2 and TRBJ1-2; D possibly corresponds to TRBD1 (5 bases). This CDR3 region has 13 residues. Trimming took off 5 bases at V and 2 bases at J, with 9 bases between the two ends. CDR1 and CDR2 from the germline V gene are SGHTA and FQGNSA. Written as DNA, the CDR3 is TGTGCCAGCAGCCGGGACGGGAACTATGGCTACACCTTC. Translating gives CASSRDGNYGYTF. Variable domain in full (rest from reference TRBV7-2 and TRBJ1-2): GAGVSQSPSNKVTEKGKDVELRCDPISGHTALYWYRQSLGQGLEFLIYFQGNSAPDKSGLPSDRFSAERTGGSVSTLTIQRTQQEDSAVYLCASSRDGNYGYTFGSGTRLTVV.

This chain joins TRBV6-5 and TRBJ1-1, with D hard to call. This CDR3 spans 15 amino acids. Germline CDR1 is MNHEY and CDR2 is SVGAGI. V lost 5 bases, J lost 1 base, and 14 bases lay in between. The CDR3 bases are TGTGCCAGCAGTAAGTTCCGTGACGGGAACACTGAAGCTTTCTTT. It is translated as CASSKFRDGNTEAFF.

This chain uses TRBV10-3 with TRBJ2-2; D not resolved. The CDR3 sequence is 15 residues long. In germline, CDR1 is ENHRY, CDR2 SYGVKD. V lost 4 bases and J 4 bases, leaving 13 bases between the germline ends. CDR3 loop: CAISGTPRSTGELFF. The CDR3 DNA reads TGTGCCATCAGTGGGACCCCTAGGAGCACCGGGGAGCTGTTTTTT.

The V and J genes are TRBV15 and TRBJ2-7; D may be TRBD2 (5 bases). Looked up from germline, CDR1 is LNHNV and CDR2 is YYDKDF (reference sequence). CDR3 size: 17 residues. Trimming took off 2 bases at V and 0 bases at J, with 17 bases between the two ends. This CDR3 reads CATSRFRTPRSSYEQYF. The CDR3 DNA reads as TGTGCCACCAGCAGATTTCGGACTCCCCGGAGCTCCTACGAGCAGTACTTC. Full variable domain (outside the CDR3, taken from reference TRBV15 and TRBJ2-7): DAMVIQNPRYQVTQFGKPVTLSCSQTLNHNVMYWYQQKSSQAPKLLFHYYDKDFNNEADTPDNFQSRRPNTSFCFLDIRSPGLGDTAMYLCATSRFRTPRSSYEQYFGPGTRLTVT.

J is TRBJ2-6 and V is TRBV7-9; D is uncertain. CDR3 length equals 12 residues. V was cut by 5 bases and J by 6 bases, with 5 bases left in between. Germline V gives CDR1 SEHNR, CDR2 FQNEAQ (reference sequence). The CDR3 bases are TGTGCCAGCAGCCCCGTGGCCAACGTCCTGACTTTC. Translated: CASSPVANVLTF.

This clone was picked up one time. The chain uses TRBV7-8 and TRBJ1-3, with a tentative D call TRBD1 (6 bases). Deletions cut 3 bases from V and 3 bases from J, with 9 bases between. CDR3 length equals 14 residues. Germline CDR1 reads SGHVS; CDR2 reads FQNEAQ. The CDR3 DNA sequence: TGTGCCAGCAGCTTCGGACAGAATGGAAACACCATATATTTT. Its translation: CASSFGQNGNTIYF.

The chain couples TRBV7-2 to TRBJ2-2; perhaps D is TRBD1 or TRBD2 (5 bases each). CDR1 is SGHTA, CDR2 FQGNSA, per germline. Trimming pared 5 bases from V and 2 bases from J, leaving 15 bases between. The CDR3 is 16 amino acids. The CDR3 loop is CASSTGPIINTGELFF. The CDR3 nucleotides read TGTGCCAGCAGCACGGGACCGATTATAAACACCGGGGAGCTGTTTTTT.

This rearrangement joins TRBV11-2 to TRBJ2-2, with 11 bases identical to TRBD1. The CDR3 covers 16 residues. Trimming cost V 7 bases and J 4 bases; bases outside gene matches: 8. In germline, CDR1 is SGHAT, CDR2 FQNNGV. The CDR3 bases are TGTGCCAGCACCCCATGGGGACAGGGGGGCACCGGGGAGCTGTTTTTT. This codes for CASTPWGQGGTGELFF.

The rearrangement joins TRBV28 to TRBJ2-7, with a possible D match to TRBD2 (6 bases). V was clipped by 3 bases and J by 3 bases, with 12 bases between them. CDR3 length equals 14 residues. Germline V gene sequence: CDR1 MDHEN, CDR2 SYDVKM. The CDR3 DNA reads TGTGCCAGCAGTTTCCAGCGGGCAGGCTACGAGCAGTACTTC. This encodes CASSFQRAGYEQYF.

The chain is built from TRBV4-2 and TRBJ2-1; 9 bases map to TRBD2. The germline V gene has CDR1 LGHNA and CDR2 YNFKEQ. After removal of 4 bases from V and 7 bases from J, the junction contained 8 bases not matched to a gene. This CDR3 spans 15 amino acids. CDR3: CASSRLAEPGNEQFF. For the CDR3, the DNA is TGTGCCAGCAGCCGACTAGCGGAGCCAGGTAATGAGCAGTTCTTC.

In this sample, this clone turned up a few times. The chain recombines TRBV5-5 with TRBJ1-1; tentative D call: TRBD1 (6 bases). The germline V gene has CDR1 SGHKS and CDR2 YYEKEE (reference sequence). The CDR3 runs 13 residues. Trimming left V 3 bases short and J 10 bases short, with 16 bases between. CDR3 protein: CASSSNTGLGAFF. The CDR3 bases are TGTGCCAGCAGCTCAAACACAGGGCTGGGAGCTTTCTTT. The full variable domain, completed using reference TRBV5-5 and TRBJ1-1, is DAGVTQSPTHLIKTRGQQVTLRCSPISGHKSVSWYQQVLGQGPQFIFQYYEKEERGRGNFPDRFSARQFPNYSSELNVNALLLGDSALYLCASSSNTGLGAFFGQGTRLTVV.

V usage is TRBV7-2 and J usage is TRBJ2-5, with 7 nucleotides matching TRBD2. The CDR3 contains 15 residues. Per the germline V gene, CDR1 is SGHTA and CDR2 is FQGNSA. V was pared by 5 bases and J by 7 bases, with 13 bases of the junction left unmatched. The CDR3 DNA reads as TGTGCCAGCAGCGCCACTAGCGTCGTAGCGGGGACCCAGTACTTC. This encodes CASSATSVVAGTQYF.

The rearrangement links TRBV28 to TRBJ2-4; no reliable D call. V lost 1 base, J lost 9 bases, and 7 bases lay in between. The CDR3 is made up of 12 amino acids. Germline V gene lookup returns CDR1 MDHEN and CDR2 SYDVKM. The CDR3 loop is CASSLLWSIQYF. Here the CDR3 DNA reads TGTGCCAGCAGTTTATTATGGAGCATTCAGTACTTC.

This clone was seen a handful of times. V and J are TRBV6-5 and TRBJ1-1, with D unclear. Germline V gene sequence: CDR1 MNHEY, CDR2 SVGAGI. Trimming stripped 3 bases from V and 1 base from J, with 15 bases between. This CDR3 comprises 16 residues. CDR3 sequence reads: CASSYTAMGWNTEAFF. The CDR3 DNA follows: TGTGCCAGCAGTTATACCGCGATGGGGTGGAACACTGAAGCTTTCTTT.

The CDR3 reads CASSYRGNNSPLHF. The CDR3, as DNA: TGTGCCAGCAGTTACAGGGGTAATAATTCACCCCTCCACTTT. The chain joins TRBV6-5 to TRBJ1-6; maybe TRBD1 (5 bases). CDR1 is MNHEY, CDR2 SVGAGI, per germline. The germline V and J ends were trimmed by 2 bases and 5 bases, with 7 bases remaining between them. CDR3 length: 14 residues.